The next 22 T cell receptor beta chains were all read from a single sample in a study of T-cell reconstitution after alpha-beta-depleted transplantation in children. A library of TCRbeta sequences, prepared with unique molecular identifiers, was generated. MiXCR, applied by TCRdb to the PCR reads, yields one record per CDR3 protein. This sample yields 230,000 or so distinct CDR3 sequences, of which approximately 12% are seen a single time; over 2.5% belongs to the top ten. The source material was PBMCs from the stem cell graft donor, sampled from the stem cell graft. Receptors originate from a human donor who donated a stem cell graft to a child with acute lymphoblastic leukemia.

In this sample, this clonotype turned up many times. This rearrangement joins TRBV7-9 to TRBJ2-4; D not certain. Trimming took off 5 bases at V and 7 bases at J, with 9 bases between the two ends. Germline V gene data show CDR1 as SEHNR and CDR2 as FQNEAQ (reference sequence). The CDR3 extends over 12 amino acids. The CDR3 nucleotides are TGTGCCAGCAGCCAACGACTCAACATTCAGTACTTC. Protein sequence: CASSQRLNIQYF.

This clonotype was observed many times. The CDR3, as DNA: TGCAGCGTTGAGGGCGGAACAGATACGCAGTATTTT. Its protein is CSVEGGTDTQYF. This chain connects TRBV29-1 to TRBJ2-3; D is ambiguous. The CDR3 loop spans 12 amino acids. Trimming shortened V by 3 bases and J by 3 bases, and 7 bases separated the two germline ends. The germline gives CDR1 SQVTM, CDR2 ANQGSEA.

This clonotype was observed at least ten times. This chain connects TRBV12-3 or TRBV12-4 to TRBJ2-1; 15 nucleotides align to TRBD2. The CDR3 consists of 14 residues. V shed 4 bases and J 10 bases; nucleotides not matched to a gene: 2. CDR3 amino acids: CASSSGLAGGEQFF. For the CDR3, the DNA is TGTGCCAGCAGTTCGGGACTAGCGGGGGGAGAGCAGTTCTTC.

This clonotype was recorded many times. This chain joins TRBV5-1 and TRBJ2-3; a possible D gene is TRBD2 (5 bases). This CDR3 region has 11 residues. Trimming shortened V by 6 bases and J by 6 bases, and 8 bases separated the two germline ends. The germline V gene encodes CDR1 SGHRS and CDR2 YFSETQ. The CDR3 here is CASNGGDTQYF. The CDR3 bases are TGCGCCAGCAACGGAGGCGATACGCAGTATTTT.

In its sample, this clonotype was seen many times. This chain uses TRBV18 with TRBJ2-1, with D possibly matching TRBD2 (8 bases). The V gene's germline CDR1 is KGHSH and CDR2 LQKENI. This CDR3 is 17 amino acids long. V was pared by 2 bases and J by 5 bases, with 19 bases between. The CDR3 DNA sequence: TGTGCCAGCTCACCATTTCAGGGGGGGACTAGGCACAATGAGCAGTTCTTC. Translation: CASSPFQGGTRHNEQFF.

This chain links TRBV12-3 or TRBV12-4 with TRBJ2-4, with unresolved D. The CDR3 has 14 amino acids. V was pared by 5 bases and J by 0 bases, with 8 bases between. CDR3 in amino acids: CASSLDGAKNIQYF. The CDR3 nucleotides are TGTGCCAGCAGTCTTGACGGAGCCAAAAACATTCAGTACTTC.

This clonotype has a count of ten or more. This sequence joins TRBV28 and TRBJ2-7, with a weak D call TRBD1 (6 bases). The CDR3 runs to 16 residues. V gave up 3 bases and J gave up 4 bases, with 19 bases separating them. CDR1 and CDR2 (germline): MDHEN, SYDVKM. CDR3 in DNA: TGTGCCAGCAGTTTTCATAGGGCAGGGGCTCCGTACGAGCAGTACTTC. Residues: CASSFHRAGAPYEQYF. The complete variable domain, with remaining parts taken from reference TRBV28 and TRBJ2-7, reads DVKVTQSSRYLVKRTGEKVFLECVQDMDHENMFWYRQDPGLGLRLIYFSYDVKMKEKGDIPEGYSVSREKKERFSLILESASTNQTSMYLCASSFHRAGAPYEQYFGPGTRLTVT.

This clonotype was detected ten times or more. The rearrangement links TRBV12-3 or TRBV12-4 to TRBJ2-1; 12 nucleotides match TRBD1. V gave up 5 bases and J gave up 7 bases; unmatched junction bases: 15. This CDR3 is built from 18 residues. The CDR3 loop reads CASSQSGTGGPQTNEQFF. CDR3 in DNA: TGTGCCAGCAGTCAATCCGGGACAGGGGGCCCGCAGACTAATGAGCAGTTCTTC.

This clonotype came up many times. The chain couples TRBV20-1 to TRBJ1-2; D not certain. Germline lookup yields CDR1 DFQATT and CDR2 SNEGSKA (reference sequence). The ends were cut back, 3 bases at V and 3 bases at J, with 11 bases in the middle. The length of the CDR3 is 13 residues. As DNA, the CDR3 is TGCAGTGCTAGTTCTTCTGGACACTATGGCTACACCTTC. It specifies CSASSSGHYGYTF.

This clonotype was seen ten or more times. The rearrangement joins TRBV28 to TRBJ2-1, with TRBD2 matching over 7 bases. CDR3 length equals 15 residues. CDR1 is MDHEN and CDR2 is SYDVKM in the germline V gene. V was clipped by 2 bases and J by 9 bases; unmatched bases: 10. The CDR3 sequence: CASSLTWGGDFEQFF. The CDR3 nucleotides read TGTGCCAGCAGTTTAACTTGGGGGGGAGACTTTGAGCAGTTCTTC.

This clonotype was observed at least ten times. The chain has TRBV12-3 or TRBV12-4 and TRBJ1-5; no clear D. CDR3 length: 18 amino acids. Trimming removed 3 bases from V and 5 bases from J, with 23 bases in between. The CDR3 DNA follows: TGTGCCAGCAGTTTTTTTAGTTTTGGCGCGCCCAAAGATCAGCCCCAGCATTTT. Protein product: CASSFFSFGAPKDQPQHF.

Many counts were recorded for this clonotype. The chain joins TRBV28 to TRBJ2-7; D unresolved. This CDR3 spans 16 amino acids. Germline V CDR1 and CDR2: MDHEN, SYDVKM. The germline V and J ends were trimmed by 5 bases and 0 bases, with 17 bases remaining between them. This CDR3 is CASSPSSRPRSYEQYF. The CDR3 nucleotides read TGTGCCAGCAGTCCCTCCTCGAGACCCCGCTCCTACGAGCAGTACTTC.

This clonotype showed up many times. The rearrangement joins TRBV9 to TRBJ2-3; no clear D. The V gene lost 1 base and the J gene lost 2 bases, with 11 bases spanning the gap. CDR1 and CDR2 (germline): SGDLS, YYNGEE. This CDR3 is 15 amino acids long. The CDR3 DNA is TGTGCCAGCAGCGTAAACGGCGCCAACACAGATACGCAGTATTTT. The encoded protein is CASSVNGANTDTQYF.

This clonotype was counted many times. This chain links TRBV12-3 or TRBV12-4 with TRBJ1-1; TRBD1 is a possible D gene (6 bases). V lost 6 bases, J lost 1 base, and 12 bases lay in between. The CDR3 is made up of 14 amino acids. CDR3 amino acids: CASSLGTPNTEAFF. The CDR3 bases are TGTGCCAGCAGCCTCGGGACACCGAACACTGAAGCTTTCTTT.

V gene TRBV28 combines with J gene TRBJ2-6, with D possibly being TRBD1 or TRBD2 (5 bases each). CDR3 size: 14 residues. From germline, CDR1 is MDHEN and CDR2 SYDVKM. V was clipped by 7 bases and J by 2 bases, with 9 bases between them. The CDR3 DNA follows: TGTGCCAGCATGTGGGGACCTGGGGCCAACGTCCTGACTTTC. Translated, it gives CASMWGPGANVLTF.

This clonotype has a handful of counts. The chain uses TRBV30 and TRBJ2-7, with 10 bases identical to TRBD1. V shed 3 bases, J shed 7 bases, and the junction held 12 bases outside the gene matches. The CDR3 extends over 15 amino acids. CDR1 is GTSNPN and CDR2 is SVGIG in the germline V gene (reference sequence). DNA of the CDR3: TGTGCCTGGAGCGCCGGGGGACAGGGGCCGAGGGAGCAGTACTTC. This encodes CAWSAGGQGPREQYF.

In this sample, this clonotype turned up a few times. This chain joins TRBV7-8 and TRBJ1-2, with D uncertain. Trimming stripped 7 bases from V and 0 bases from J, with 15 bases between. Germline V gene lookup returns CDR1 SGHVS and CDR2 FQNEAQ. This CDR3 contains 15 residues. The CDR3 region is CASIADGRANYGYTF. DNA for the CDR3: TGTGCCAGCATCGCCGACGGGCGTGCTAACTATGGCTACACCTTC.

The count of this clonotype is one. The chain carries TRBV15 and TRBJ2-5, with TRBD2 identical over 8 bases. Germline CDR1 is LNHNV and CDR2 is YYDKDF (reference sequence). The CDR3 covers 17 residues. Trimming took 1 base from V and 5 from J; bases not matched to a gene: 12. CDR3 residues: CATSRVYGGRSGETQYF. The CDR3 bases are TGTGCCACCAGCAGAGTTTATGGCGGGAGGTCGGGGGAGACCCAGTACTTC.

In its sample, this clonotype was seen many times. This chain joins TRBV5-5 and TRBJ2-2; maybe TRBD2 (7 bases). The germline V gene encodes CDR1 SGHKS and CDR2 YYEKEE (reference sequence). Trimming shortened V by 4 bases and J by 6 bases, and 16 bases separated the two germline ends. The CDR3 has 15 residues. DNA for the CDR3: TGTGCCAGCAGCACACCTGGGGGGGCGTCCGGGGAGCTGTTTTTT. Translation: CASSTPGGASGELFF.

This clonotype was seen ten or more times. V is TRBV7-9 and J is TRBJ2-3; D is uncertain. The CDR3 loop spans 10 amino acids. Germline V gives CDR1 SEHNR, CDR2 FQNEAQ (reference sequence). The V gene lost 1 base and the J gene lost 7 bases, with 0 bases spanning the gap. CDR3 residues: CASSLDTQYF. The CDR3 DNA is TGTGCCAGCAGCTTAGATACGCAGTATTTT.

Ten or more counts support this clonotype. This rearrangement joins TRBV6-1 to TRBJ2-1; maybe TRBD1 (7 bases). The CDR3 loop spans 16 amino acids. V lost 4 bases and J 6 bases, leaving 19 bases between the germline ends. The V gene's germline CDR1 is MNHNS and CDR2 SASEGT. CDR3 in amino acids: CASSGFLTGEVNEQFF. The CDR3 nucleotides read TGTGCCAGCAGTGGGTTTCTAACAGGGGAGGTCAATGAGCAGTTCTTC.

As to this clonotype: Being one base from a much bigger clone, this may be a read error. The chain combines TRBV7-9 with TRBJ2-7; D is unresolved. V was shortened by 5 bases and J by 7 bases, with 9 bases between the two germline ends. CDR3 size: 11 residues. Germline lookup yields CDR1 SEHNR and CDR2 FQNEAQ (reference sequence). The CDR3 region is CASSIHVEQYF. For the CDR3, the DNA is TGTGCCAGCAGCATCCACGTGGAGCAGTACTTC.